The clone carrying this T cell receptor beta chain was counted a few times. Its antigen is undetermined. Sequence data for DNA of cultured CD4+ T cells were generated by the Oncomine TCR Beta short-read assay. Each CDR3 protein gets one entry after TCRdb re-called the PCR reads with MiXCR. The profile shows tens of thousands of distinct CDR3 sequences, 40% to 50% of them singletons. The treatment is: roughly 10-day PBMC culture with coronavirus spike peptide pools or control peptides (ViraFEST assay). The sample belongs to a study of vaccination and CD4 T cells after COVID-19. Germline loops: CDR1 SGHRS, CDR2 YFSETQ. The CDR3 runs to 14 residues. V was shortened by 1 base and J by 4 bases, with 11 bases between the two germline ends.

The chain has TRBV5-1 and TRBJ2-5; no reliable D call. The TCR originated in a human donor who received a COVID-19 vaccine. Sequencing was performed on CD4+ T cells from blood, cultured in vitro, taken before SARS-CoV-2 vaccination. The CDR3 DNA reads TGCGCCAGCAGCTTGTCATCGTCGTCAGAGACCCAGTACTTC. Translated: CASSLSSSSETQYF.